What follows is one T cell receptor (beta chain) and its context. Its cognate antigen is unknown. Germline V gene sequence: CDR1 MGHDK, CDR2 SYGVNS. J gave up 7 bases and V 2 bases, and 7 bases lay outside the gene matches. This CDR3 has 14 residues. This record comes from a study of OX40 agonist ivuxolimab in advanced cancers. As for the study in general: Patients received ivuxolimab, an intravenous treatment, every 2 weeks at 0.01 to 10 mg/kg. General study findings and limits: Among the least clonally expanded were partial responders at 0.1-3.0 mg/kg.

Repertoires were generated with immunoSEQ multiplex PCR, while TCRdb's copy carries only in-frame clones and drops some. The sample shows about 100,000 clones, around 93% of them seen only once. The chain is built from TRBV25-1 and TRBJ1-2; 7 bases agree with TRBD1. The TCR was taken from an adult with an advanced solid tumor such as melanoma, head and neck, liver or kidney cancer. The sequences come from CD4+ or CD8+ T cells sorted from blood, collected in a trial of the OX40 agonist ivuxolimab. CDR3 in amino acids: CASSEAQGRGGYTF. CDR3 DNA sequence: TGTGCCAGCAGTGAAGCACAGGGGCGAGGTGGCTACACCTTC.